The 24 T cell receptor beta chains given below trace back to one sample, sequenced in a study of naive and memory T cell subsets listed by TCRdb under 2017. The library came from UMI-ligation and nested PCR. Sequencing instrument: Illumina MiSeq. An equimolar mix of two oligonucleotides covering both TRBC1 and TRBC2 was used as the beta constant-region primer. Four rounds of PCR were used to amplify ligated cDNA, with nested alpha and beta constant-region primers being used together with the SP2 primer. The public reads were reprocessed in TCRdb via fastp at Q25 and MiXCR, keeping in-frame beta chains. For every CDR3 protein sequence, its rows merge into one entry that carries the most common genes and DNA. Here the sample has some 22,000 distinct CDR3 sequences; around 8.8% occur a single time. Of the sample, 22% falls within the top ten clones. The sample comprised central memory CD8+ T cells from blood. Reading the label with the study, this specimen's cell subset or site is: central memory, CD45RA- CD27+. These receptors all come from a human donor in good health.

This clonotype has ten or more counts. This chain uses TRBV28 with TRBJ2-1, with TRBD2 identical over 11 bases. The CDR3 has 16 amino acids. Unmatched junction bases numbered 6, after V lost 2 bases and J lost 6 bases. CDR1 is MDHEN, CDR2 SYDVKM, per germline. CDR3 sequence reads: CASSLRASGRFNEQFF. The DNA of the CDR3 is TGTGCCAGCAGTTTAAGGGCTAGCGGGAGGTTCAATGAGCAGTTCTTC.

This clonotype was detected many times. The V and J genes are TRBV5-1 and TRBJ1-1; D is ambiguous. This CDR3 region has 15 residues. V was clipped by 0 bases and J by 4 bases, with 13 bases between them. The germline V gene encodes CDR1 SGHRS and CDR2 YFSETQ. DNA of the CDR3: TGCGCCAGCAGCTTGGCGATGGAGGGAGTCACTGAAGCTTTCTTT. Protein sequence: CASSLAMEGVTEAFF.

This clonotype has a count of ten or more. This chain uses TRBV6-2 or TRBV6-3 with TRBJ2-1, with D maybe TRBD1 (6 bases). Germline loops: CDR1 MNHEY, CDR2 SVGEGT. The CDR3 length is 20 residues. V was pared by 0 bases and J by 8 bases, with 29 bases between. The CDR3 DNA reads TGTGCCAGCAGTTACTCGATCCAAGCACAGGGTGGAATCGATCGAGATGAGCAGTTCTTC. It specifies CASSYSIQAQGGIDRDEQFF.

This clonotype occurred many times. This sequence joins TRBV6-2 or TRBV6-3 and TRBJ2-1; no definite D call. V lost 8 bases and J 7 bases, leaving 15 bases between the germline ends. CDR1 and CDR2 (germline): MNHEY, SVGEGT. There are 13 residues in the CDR3. The CDR3 nucleotides read TGTGCCAGCGCACATGGGGAAGTGAATGAGCAGTTCTTC. It translates to CASAHGEVNEQFF.

The sample holds a few counts of this clonotype. The genes are TRBV6-2 or TRBV6-3 and TRBJ2-1, with D possibly TRBD2 on 6 matching bases. This CDR3 is 17 amino acids long. Trimming removed 2 bases from V and 2 bases from J, with 16 bases in between. Germline lookup yields CDR1 MNHEY and CDR2 SVGEGT. CDR3 sequence (DNA): TGTGCCAGCAGTTACACCGGGGGTGGTGGTCCCTACAATGAGCAGTTCTTC. Translated: CASSYTGGGGPYNEQFF.

This clonotype appeared a few times. The chain links TRBV6-6 to TRBJ1-6; no reliable D call. The CDR3 covers 15 residues. The V end lost 1 base, the J end lost 2 bases, and 6 bases lay between the germline ends. Germline CDR1 is MNHNY and CDR2 is SVGAGI (reference sequence). CDR3 DNA sequence: TGTGCCAGCAGTTACTTAGCCACCTATAATTCACCCCTCCACTTT. Its protein is CASSYLATYNSPLHF.

J is TRBJ1-2 and V is TRBV2, with D possibly being TRBD1 (6 bases). CDR3 size: 13 residues. The germline V gene has CDR1 SNHLY and CDR2 FYNNEI. Between the trimmed V and J ends, which lost 4 bases and 8 bases, there was a span of 14 bases. The CDR3 DNA is TGTGCCAGCAGTGGGGGCAGGGGATACGGCTACACCTTC. It is translated as CASSGGRGYGYTF. Supplemented by reference TRBV2 and TRBJ1-2, the full variable domain reads EPEVTQTPSHQVTQMGQEVILRCVPISNHLYFYWYRQILGQKVEFLVSFYNNEISEKSEIFDDQFSVERPDGSNFTLKIRSTKLEDSAMYFCASSGGRGYGYTFGSGTRLTVV.

This clonotype was observed a few times. This chain connects TRBV28 to TRBJ1-1, with a tentative D call TRBD1 (5 bases). Looked up from germline, CDR1 is MDHEN and CDR2 is SYDVKM. CDR3 length equals 14 residues. V was pared by 9 bases and J by 8 bases, with 22 bases between. DNA for the CDR3: TGTGCCAGTACGGGACGGAGAACATCGGCCGAAGCTTTCTTT. This gives the protein CASTGRRTSAEAFF. Complete variable domain (other parts from reference TRBV28 and TRBJ1-1): DVKVTQSSRYLVKRTGEKVFLECVQDMDHENMFWYRQDPGLGLRLIYFSYDVKMKEKGDIPEGYSVSREKKERFSLILESASTNQTSMYLCASTGRRTSAEAFFGQGTRLTVV.

The chain recombines TRBV20-1 with TRBJ2-7; no firm D call. The CDR3 length is 14 residues. Trimming took off 1 base at V and 0 bases at J, with 10 bases between the two ends. In germline, CDR1 is DFQATT, CDR2 SNEGSKA (reference sequence). The CDR3 loop reads CSARGETNSYEQYF. The CDR3 DNA reads as TGCAGTGCTAGAGGGGAAACCAACTCCTACGAGCAGTACTTC.

This clonotype showed up just a few times. The rearrangement joins TRBV19 to TRBJ2-7, with D perhaps TRBD2 (6 bases). Trimming took off 1 base at V and 3 bases at J, with 10 bases between the two ends. The CDR3 runs 14 residues. CDR1 is LNHDA, CDR2 SQIVND, per germline (reference sequence). This CDR3 is CASSIGGRRYEQYF. CDR3 nucleotide sequence: TGTGCCAGTAGTATAGGTGGGAGGCGCTACGAGCAGTACTTC.

This clonotype was detected ten times or more. The rearrangement uses TRBV27 and TRBJ2-1; 9 bases map to TRBD2. Trimming removed 4 bases from V and 4 bases from J; junction bases left unmatched: 8. In germline, CDR1 is MNHEY, CDR2 SMNVEV (reference sequence). There are 16 residues in the CDR3. The CDR3 sequence: CASSWFASGTYNEQFF. In DNA form, the CDR3 reads TGTGCCAGCAGTTGGTTTGCTAGCGGGACTTACAATGAGCAGTTCTTC.

This clonotype appeared a few times. This rearrangement joins TRBV4-1 to TRBJ1-5, with 7 nucleotides matching TRBD1. Looked up from germline, CDR1 is MGHRA and CDR2 is YSYEKL. V trimming: 1 base; J trimming: 6 bases; junction bases outside the gene matches: 3. This CDR3 has 14 residues. Here the CDR3 reads CASSQAGQFQPQHF. The CDR3 bases are TGCGCCAGCAGCCAAGCGGGACAGTTTCAGCCCCAGCATTTT.

In this sample, this clonotype turned up a few times. This chain joins TRBV6-2 or TRBV6-3 and TRBJ2-3; D might be TRBD2 (6 bases). The V and J ends lost 8 bases and 1 base respectively, with 16 bases between them. This CDR3 contains 15 residues. Germline lookup yields CDR1 MNHEY and CDR2 SVGEGT. The CDR3 DNA is TGTGCCAGCTGTCCCGTAGCGGAAGGCACAGATACGCAGTATTTT. Amino acids: CASCPVAEGTDTQYF.

This clonotype came up many times. The rearrangement links TRBV20-1 to TRBJ2-7; D may be TRBD2 (5 bases). The CDR3 runs 16 residues. Germline CDR1 is DFQATT and CDR2 is SNEGSKA (reference sequence). Trimming took off 2 bases at V and 0 bases at J, with 17 bases between the two ends. DNA for the CDR3: TGCAGTGCTAGAAAGGAGTCTAGCTCCGACTCCTACGAGCAGTACTTC. As protein: CSARKESSSDSYEQYF.

In its sample, this clonotype was seen a few times. V usage is TRBV24-1 and J usage is TRBJ2-2; 10 nucleotides match TRBD1. Germline V gene sequence: CDR1 KGHDR, CDR2 SFDVKD. Trimming at V came to 7 bases and at J to 6 bases, leaving 7 bases not matched to a gene. This CDR3 has 15 amino acids. CDR3 DNA: TGTGCCACCAGCCGACAGGGGGCGGACGCCGGGGAGCTGTTTTTT. This sequence encodes CATSRQGADAGELFF.

A few counts support this clonotype. V gene TRBV7-6 combines with J gene TRBJ2-7; possible D gene TRBD2, 6 bases. Trimming took 3 bases from V and 5 from J, leaving 11 bases between them. This CDR3 is 13 amino acids long. In germline, CDR1 is SGHVS, CDR2 FNYEAQ. The CDR3 loop is CASSFGTADEQYF. DNA for the CDR3: TGTGCCAGCAGCTTTGGGACTGCCGACGAGCAGTACTTC.

This clonotype was observed at least ten times. The chain links TRBV27 to TRBJ2-1; D ambiguous. The V gene lost 3 bases and the J gene lost 8 bases, with 11 bases spanning the gap. Per the germline V gene, CDR1 is MNHEY and CDR2 is SMNVEV (reference sequence). CDR3 length equals 13 residues. The CDR3 region is CASSFRGRDEQFF. The CDR3 DNA sequence: TGTGCCAGCAGTTTCCGTGGCCGGGATGAGCAGTTCTTC.

This clonotype is medium-sized by share. The V call is TRBV7-3, the J call TRBJ2-2; TRBD2 matches 8 bases. The CDR3 contains 17 residues. V shed 1 base and J 5 bases; nucleotides not matched to a gene: 9. Germline V gene data show CDR1 as SGHTA and CDR2 as FQGTGA. The CDR3 nucleotides are TGTGCCAGCAGCTTAATTTCGCGGGAGGACGGGACCGGGGAGCTGTTTTTT. The encoded protein is CASSLISREDGTGELFF.

This clonotype was observed a few times. The gene calls are TRBV11-2 and TRBJ1-4; D ambiguous. CDR3 size: 14 residues. Germline CDR1 and CDR2: SGHAT and FQNNGV. The V gene lost 4 bases and the J gene lost 3 bases, with 9 bases spanning the gap. Written as DNA, the CDR3 is TGTGCCAGCAGCTGGCTTGCGGCTAATGAAAAACTGTTTTTT. This gives the protein CASSWLAANEKLFF.

This clonotype showed up many times. The chain recombines TRBV7-8 with TRBJ1-5; 7 nucleotides agree with TRBD1. This CDR3 comprises 15 residues. Germline CDR1 and CDR2: SGHVS and FQNEAQ. With V trimmed by 2 bases and J by 7 bases, 8 bases remained unmatched. The CDR3 here is CASSLNRGSSQPQHF. For the CDR3, the DNA is TGTGCCAGCAGCTTAAACAGGGGTAGTTCGCAGCCCCAGCATTTT.

Ten or more counts support this clonotype. The V and J genes are TRBV6-2 or TRBV6-3 and TRBJ2-1; TRBD2 aligns across 8 bases. The CDR3 is made up of 13 amino acids. The V segment lost 6 bases and the J segment 16 bases; nucleotides outside the gene matches: 14. Germline V CDR1 and CDR2: MNHEY, SVGEGT. CDR3 bases: TGTGCCAGCAGGCAAACTAGCGGAGGGGTTTATTTCTTC. As protein: CASRQTSGGVYFF.

This clonotype was observed at least ten times. The genes are TRBV6-1 and TRBJ2-1; D is undetermined. The V gene lost 6 bases and the J gene lost 8 bases, with 11 bases spanning the gap. The CDR3 extends over 12 amino acids. Looked up from germline, CDR1 is MNHNS and CDR2 is SASEGT. Written as DNA, the CDR3 is TGTGCCAGCAGCCCCACAAGGCATGAGCAGTTCTTC. Its protein is CASSPTRHEQFF.

This clonotype was detected ten times or more. The chain joins TRBV15 to TRBJ2-7, with D maybe TRBD2 (5 bases). V lost 6 bases, J lost 0 bases, and 15 bases lay in between. This CDR3 is built from 15 residues. Germline lookup yields CDR1 LNHNV and CDR2 YYDKDF (reference sequence). The CDR3: CATSPAAGSSYEQYF. In DNA form, the CDR3 reads TGTGCCACCAGTCCCGCCGCGGGTAGCTCCTACGAGCAGTACTTC. The variable domain in full, with the rest retrieved from reference TRBV15 and TRBJ2-7, is DAMVIQNPRYQVTQFGKPVTLSCSQTLNHNVMYWYQQKSSQAPKLLFHYYDKDFNNEADTPDNFQSRRPNTSFCFLDIRSPGLGDTAMYLCATSPAAGSSYEQYFGPGTRLTVT.

This clonotype has only a few counts. V and J are TRBV7-6 and TRBJ2-3; TRBD2 might be the D (5 bases). The V end was cut by 5 bases, the J end by 0 bases, with 12 bases between. This CDR3 spans 15 amino acids. The germline V gene has CDR1 SGHVS and CDR2 FNYEAQ. CDR3 DNA: TGTGCCAGCAGCCAATGGACTCCCAGCACAGATACGCAGTATTTT. Amino acid sequence: CASSQWTPSTDTQYF.